The source of this T cell receptor beta chain is a study of blood T cell repertoires in COVID-19. This CDR3 spans 12 amino acids. CDR1 and CDR2 from the germline V gene are GTSNPN and SVGIG (reference sequence). V was cut by 0 bases and J by 9 bases, with 9 bases left in between. Measured with immunoSEQ multiplex PCR; TCRdb has only the in-frame clones, and not every one. The sample carries roughly 120,000 clones, roughly 80% recorded once. The sequence was collected from a man in his forties or fifties with acute or convalescent COVID-19. Sequenced material: peripheral blood. The chain recombines TRBV30 with TRBJ2-1; D not resolved. As DNA, the CDR3 is TGTGCCTGGAGTGTACTCGTGTTTGAGCAGTTCTTC. As protein: CAWSVLVFEQFF.